The text below deals with one T cell receptor beta chain. Its antigen is currently unknown. Memory CD4+ cells were defined as CD4+CD45RO+CD25-. Losses at the gene ends were 1 base for V and 7 bases for J; bases not matched to a gene: 10. The CDR3 runs to 16 residues. Per germline, CDR1 SGHRS and CDR2 YFSETQ. Full-length variable regions came from constant-region reverse primers plus semi-nested Nested Universal Primer A PCR. Each CDR3 protein is one row after TCRdb ran MiXCR on the 5' RACE reads. The table lists around 52,000 distinct CDR3 sequences, about 28% of them singletons. Study-wide findings and caveats: Tumor memory CD4+ T cell TCR gene usage clustered with blood and lymph node memory CD4+ cells and lymph node naive CD4+ cells.

The TCR sequence derives from a female donor with breast cancer. The chain couples TRBV5-1 to TRBJ2-1, with 8 bases aligning to TRBD1. Sequencing was performed on tumor-infiltrating memory CD4+ T cells sorted from the breast tumor. Subset given: memory CD4+ T cells, CD4+CD45RO+CD25-. CDR3 protein: CASSLQPGQVNNEQFF. The CDR3 coding sequence is TGCGCCAGCAGCTTGCAACCGGGACAGGTTAATAATGAGCAGTTCTTC.